Below are 27 T cell receptor beta chains sequenced from a single sample in a study of CD8 T cells in Susac syndrome (dated by TCRdb to about 2019). Library construction relied on the immunoSEQ multiplex PCR assay. RNA was extracted using the RNeasy kit, and about 0.5 to 1 ug of the RNA was reverse transcribed with random hexamers. The public reads were reprocessed in TCRdb via fastp at Q25 and MiXCR, keeping in-frame beta chains. Entries that share a CDR3 protein sequence are merged under the most common genes and DNA. The sample table contains roughly 330,000 distinct CDR3 sequences; only one count was recorded for 92% of them. Jointly, the top ten make up approximately 0.065% of the sample. Source material: CD4+ T cells from PBMCs. Source of these receptors: a human donor with multiple sclerosis.

This chain links TRBV2 with TRBJ1-2; TRBD1 is a possible D gene (5 bases). Germline V lookup: CDR1 SNHLY, CDR2 FYNNEI. There are 14 residues in the CDR3. V dropped 8 bases and J dropped 6 bases, with 19 bases sitting between them. The CDR3 protein is CASHLFQGVDGYTF. The CDR3 DNA is TGTGCCAGCCATCTTTTCCAGGGCGTGGATGGCTACACCTTC.

This clonotype was observed a single time. This CDR3 is CASQSRTALHNEQFF. DNA of the CDR3: TGTGCCAGCCAGTCTCGTACGGCCCTCCACAATGAGCAGTTCTTC. J is TRBJ2-1 and V is TRBV7-9; D gene uncertain. The CDR3 is 15 amino acids. From germline, CDR1 is SEHNR and CDR2 FQNEAQ (reference sequence). Trimming pared 8 bases from V and 5 bases from J, leaving 19 bases between.

The chain recombines TRBV7-8 with TRBJ1-5; the D is unclear. The CDR3 has 12 amino acids. Germline CDR1 reads SGHVS; CDR2 reads FQNEAQ. V was trimmed by 4 bases and J by 2 bases, leaving 3 bases between them. In DNA, the CDR3 is TGTGCCAGCAGCTGGGGCAATCAGCCCCAGCATTTT. Translation gives CASSWGNQPQHF.

The CDR3 coding sequence is TGCAGTGCCACCGGAGGACAGAACTACGAGCAGTACTTC. Translated: CSATGGQNYEQYF. This chain joins TRBV20-1 and TRBJ2-7; D is possibly TRBD1 (6 bases). This CDR3 spans 13 amino acids. The V gene's germline CDR1 is DFQATT and CDR2 SNEGSKA (reference sequence). Deletions cut 6 bases from V and 3 bases from J, with 15 bases between.

This chain uses TRBV7-8 with TRBJ1-5; D unclear. The CDR3 is 20 amino acids. The V and J ends lost 6 bases and 0 bases respectively, with 27 bases between them. Germline lookup yields CDR1 SGHVS and CDR2 FQNEAQ. The CDR3 DNA sequence: TGTGCCAGCAGTTACGGGGTCCCTTACTCCGAGATATATAGCAATCAGCCCCAGCATTTT. Translation gives CASSYGVPYSEIYSNQPQHF.

V is TRBV24-1 and J is TRBJ2-1; 7 bases align to TRBD2. Germline trimming cut 9 bases from V and 6 bases from J; bases unmatched to any gene: 7. The CDR3 has 13 residues. Germline assignment: CDR1 KGHDR and CDR2 SFDVKD. CDR3 protein: CATSWGGVNEQFF. The CDR3 DNA reads TGTGCCACCTCCTGGGGGGGTGTCAATGAGCAGTTCTTC.

The rearrangement uses TRBV14 and TRBJ2-3, with D possibly called TRBD1 or TRBD2 (5 bases each). V was pared by 4 bases and J by 9 bases, with 23 bases between. Germline lookup yields CDR1 SGHDN and CDR2 FVKESK. This CDR3 comprises 16 residues. As DNA, the CDR3 is TGTGCCAGCAGCCTGGCCCTGGGGCGAGGGACGGAGACGCAGTATTTT. Its protein is CASSLALGRGTETQYF.

The gene calls are TRBV25-1 and TRBJ2-1; D is unclear. CDR1 and CDR2 (germline): MGHDK, SYGVNS. CDR3 length equals 15 residues. Deletions cut 6 bases from V and 8 bases from J, with 20 bases between. The CDR3 DNA sequence: TGTGCCAGCAGCCATCGGATTCCGAAGGGTGATGAGCAGTTCTTC. Encoded protein: CASSHRIPKGDEQFF.

The chain recombines TRBV7-2 with TRBJ2-7, with TRBD2 matching over 8 bases. The J segment lost 0 bases and the V segment lost 1 base, leaving 2 bases of the junction unmatched. Germline CDR1 is SGHTA and CDR2 is FQGNSA. The CDR3 is 15 amino acids. The CDR3 is CASSLGREASYEQYF. The CDR3 DNA sequence: TGTGCCAGCAGCTTAGGGCGGGAGGCCTCCTACGAGCAGTACTTC.

The rearrangement joins TRBV7-9 to TRBJ2-3; D unresolved. CDR3 length equals 14 residues. The V end was cut by 1 base, the J end by 2 bases, with 7 bases between. From germline, CDR1 is SEHNR and CDR2 FQNEAQ (reference sequence). DNA for the CDR3: TGTGCCAGCAGCTTAGAGACCCACACAGATACGCAGTATTTT. Protein sequence: CASSLETHTDTQYF.

The chain couples TRBV2 to TRBJ2-3; D unresolved. This CDR3 spans 13 amino acids. The germline V gene has CDR1 SNHLY and CDR2 FYNNEI. V lost 3 bases and J lost 3, with 7 bases in between. DNA of the CDR3: TGTGCCAGCAGTGAGGAGAGGACAGATACGCAGTATTTT. Translation: CASSEERTDTQYF.

J is TRBJ2-1 and V is TRBV6-1, with 12 bases that match TRBD2. Germline V gives CDR1 MNHNS, CDR2 SASEGT. The length of the CDR3 is 16 residues. Unmatched junction bases numbered 6, after V lost 4 bases and J lost 5 bases. Here the CDR3 reads CASSVLTSGRNNEQFF. The CDR3 bases are TGTGCCAGCAGTGTCCTCACTAGCGGGAGGAACAATGAGCAGTTCTTC.

This sequence joins TRBV12-3 or TRBV12-4 and TRBJ1-2; D is undetermined. Trimming shortened V by 1 base and J by 4 bases, and 19 bases separated the two germline ends. The CDR3 sequence is 17 residues long. The CDR3 region is CASSLDPSRGKGYGYTF. The CDR3 DNA is TGTGCCAGCAGTTTAGACCCCTCGAGAGGGAAGGGCTATGGCTACACCTTC.

V is TRBV7-2 and J is TRBJ1-1, with D unresolved. V gave up 1 base and J gave up 9 bases, with 12 bases separating them. The CDR3 sequence is 13 residues long. CDR1 is SGHTA and CDR2 is FQGNSA in the germline V gene. The CDR3 DNA follows: TGTGCCAGCAGCTTAGGCGGCGGAGGAAAAGCTTTCTTT. It specifies CASSLGGGGKAFF.

This chain joins TRBV7-2 and TRBJ2-2; D may be TRBD1 (5 bases). The V and J ends lost 4 bases and 6 bases respectively, with 9 bases between them. CDR3 size: 13 residues. The V gene's germline CDR1 is SGHTA and CDR2 FQGNSA. The CDR3 bases are TGTGCCAGCAGCTCCCTCAGGGCCGGGGAGCTGTTTTTT. This encodes CASSSLRAGELFF.

V gene TRBV7-2 combines with J gene TRBJ2-1; 15 positions agree with TRBD2. Germline CDR1 and CDR2: SGHTA and FQGNSA. The CDR3 has 15 amino acids. V lost 4 bases and J lost 9; bases outside the gene matches: 4. The CDR3 DNA is TGTGCCAGCAGCTCAGGACTAGCGGGAGGGGGTGAGCAGTTCTTC. It specifies CASSSGLAGGGEQFF.

The chain combines TRBV19 with TRBJ1-2; D call uncertain. CDR3 length: 13 residues. CDR1 and CDR2 (germline): LNHDA, SQIVND (reference sequence). Trimming cost V 5 bases and J 4 bases, with 11 bases left between them. The CDR3 here is CASSEAQGYGYTF. CDR3 coding DNA: TGTGCCAGTAGTGAGGCCCAAGGCTATGGCTACACCTTC.

This chain joins TRBV6-2 or TRBV6-3 and TRBJ2-5, with D uncertain. The germline V gene encodes CDR1 MNHEY and CDR2 SVGEGT. Between the trimmed V and J ends, which lost 4 bases and 5 bases, there was a span of 11 bases. The CDR3 covers 13 residues. The DNA of the CDR3 is TGTGCCAGCAGTTTCCTAGTGTCGGAGACCCAGTACTTC. Protein sequence: CASSFLVSETQYF.

The chain is built from TRBV3-1 and TRBJ2-7, with 10 bases lining up with TRBD2. Germline V gives CDR1 LGHDT, CDR2 YNNKEL (reference sequence). CDR3 size: 15 residues. Germline trimming cut 3 bases from V and 9 bases from J; bases unmatched to any gene: 11. The CDR3 sequence is CASSHSGRVLGGQYF. CDR3 bases: TGTGCCAGCAGCCACAGCGGGAGGGTCCTCGGAGGGCAGTACTTC.

V gene TRBV6-4 combines with J gene TRBJ2-6; 11 bases match TRBD1. CDR1 MRHNA and CDR2 SNTAGT come from the germline V gene. The CDR3 runs 15 residues. Trimming removed 8 bases from V and 0 bases from J; junction bases left unmatched: 0. CDR3 bases: TGTGCCAGCGGGACAGGGGGCTCTGGGGCCAACGTCCTGACTTTC. Translated: CASGTGGSGANVLTF.

The rearrangement links TRBV12-3 or TRBV12-4 to TRBJ2-5; D gene ambiguous. Trimming stripped 5 bases from V and 4 bases from J, with 11 bases between. This CDR3 spans 13 amino acids. This chain's CDR3 is CASSHTDGETQYF. The CDR3 DNA reads TGTGCCAGCAGTCACACGGACGGAGAGACCCAGTACTTC.

The chain carries TRBV29-1 and TRBJ2-2; D not certain. With 5 bases removed from V and 3 bases from J, the gap between germline ends came to 10 bases. The CDR3 spans 13 residues. Germline CDR1 SQVTM, CDR2 ANQGSEA. The CDR3 DNA reads as TGCAGCGTTCCCCTTATAGACACCGGGGAGCTGTTTTTT. Its translation: CSVPLIDTGELFF.

The chain joins TRBV5-1 to TRBJ2-1; 7 nucleotides line up with TRBD2. This CDR3 spans 15 amino acids. V shed 2 bases and J 2 bases; nucleotides not matched to a gene: 4. Germline CDR1 reads SGHRS; CDR2 reads YFSETQ. The CDR3 DNA follows: TGCGCCAGCAGCTTCGGGAGGCCCCCCTACAATGAGCAGTTCTTC. It codes for CASSFGRPPYNEQFF.

The J gene is TRBJ1-2, the V gene TRBV10-3; D possibly corresponds to TRBD1 (6 bases). Germline values: CDR1 ENHRY, CDR2 SYGVKD. This CDR3 contains 12 residues. Trimming cost V 7 bases and J 2 bases, with 8 bases left between them. The CDR3 nucleotides are TGTGCCATCAACAGGGAAAACTATGGCTACACCTTC. Translated: CAINRENYGYTF.

This clonotype was observed a single time. The rearrangement links TRBV28 to TRBJ1-6; no clear D gene. Trimming took off 5 bases at V and 9 bases at J, with 11 bases between the two ends. The CDR3 runs 13 residues. Germline loops: CDR1 MDHEN, CDR2 SYDVKM. The CDR3 is CASSPRPRSPLHF. Here the CDR3 DNA reads TGTGCCAGCAGTCCGAGACCCCGTTCACCCCTCCACTTT.

The chain is built from TRBV3-1 and TRBJ1-2, with 9 bases lining up with TRBD1. Germline-derived CDR1 and CDR2 are LGHDT and YNNKEL (reference sequence). V lost 8 bases to trimming and J lost 4 bases; unmatched junction nucleotides: 5. The CDR3 is made up of 13 amino acids. The CDR3 DNA follows: TGTGCCAGCTGGGGACAGGGACCCTATGGCTACACCTTC. As protein: CASWGQGPYGYTF.

The genes are TRBV3-1 and TRBJ1-3; 9 bases align to TRBD1. Germline CDR1 reads LGHDT; CDR2 reads YNNKEL (reference sequence). The CDR3 loop spans 16 amino acids. J lost 6 bases, V lost 0 bases, and 6 bases had no gene match. The CDR3: CASSQETTGGANTIYF. Written as DNA, the CDR3 is TGTGCCAGCAGCCAAGAAACGACAGGGGGGGCAAACACCATATATTTT.